These T cell receptor beta chains were read from a single sample in a study of T cell responses to AZD1222 COVID-19 vaccine. The assay was immunoSEQ multiplex PCR, and TCRdb's table has in-frame clones only and misses some. The sample holds around 95,000 clones; about nine tenths are singletons and the top ten take around 1.8%. The source was peripheral blood, collected on day 0 of AZD1222 vaccination. All receptors come from an adult in good health. CDR3s include the opening cysteine and the closing phenylalanine or tryptophan.

J gene,V gene,CDR3 protein
TRBJ2-3,TRBV6-1,CASSELAGGPYTQYF
TRBJ2-4,TRBV30,CAWKPLGQEDIQYF
TRBJ1-1,TRBV5-6,CASSLAGGAMNTEAFF
TRBJ1-2,TRBV5-1,CASSTGQARGYTF
TRBJ2-1,TRBV2,CASRETSGRRGEQFF
TRBJ2-1,TRBV5-1,CASSFPDGAFRGSSYNEQFF
TRBJ2-3,TRBV7-8,CASSLVLAADTQYF
TRBJ1-3,TRBV9,CASRGGGSGNTIYF
TRBJ1-1,TRBV19,CASTDDFFGNTEAFF
TRBJ1-2,TRBV28,CASKPIDRGAYGYTF
TRBJ1-6,TRBV4-3,CASSQGTGGNSPLHF
TRBJ2-3,TRBV7-2,CASSFNRGSLGTQYF
TRBJ2-1,TRBV5-1,CASSLGQGSYNEQFF
TRBJ2-2,TRBV5-6,CASSAAGTGNTGELFF
TRBJ1-2,TRBV5-4,CASSFAGTHYGYTF
TRBJ1-5,TRBV5-6,CASSLAGYGNQPQHF
TRBJ2-1,TRBV5-1,CASSAGTTRSEQFF
TRBJ2-2,TRBV7-6,CASSEGDRTGELFF
TRBJ2-4,TRBV27,CASSGTGALRAKNIQYF
TRBJ1-1,TRBV2,CASSPDGNTEAFF
TRBJ2-1,TRBV7-8,CASSLVGTGANNEQFF
TRBJ1-6,TRBV7-9,CASSSIRGQNSPLHF
TRBJ2-3,TRBV7-2,CASILTSAYTDTQYF
TRBJ2-7,TRBV28,CASSPSGTGSYEQYF
TRBJ2-2,TRBV10-3,CAISESEEAGELFF
TRBJ1-3,TRBV30,CAWTISGALAGNTIYF
TRBJ2-3,TRBV28,CASSLYPPGVAGDQDTQYF
TRBJ2-3,TRBV14,CASSQDWVTEVTDTQYF
TRBJ2-1,TRBV11-3,CASSPINQYNEQFF
TRBJ1-6,TRBV7-2,CASSRNSGQNNSPLHF
TRBJ1-1,TRBV30,CAWRGSRGVNTEAFF
TRBJ2-1,TRBV7-8,CASSLRDQSFNEQFF
TRBJ1-3,TRBV5-1,CASSLVQGRSGNTIYF
TRBJ1-4,TRBV6-5,CASSSGETNEKLFF
TRBJ2-1,TRBV30,CAWSVGGEQFF
TRBJ2-1,TRBV5-6,CASSPKDRVRNEQFF
TRBJ1-5,TRBV6-2/TRBV6-3,CASSSRGAHYSNQPQHF
TRBJ2-7,TRBV9,CASSAGQGTYEQYF
TRBJ2-6,TRBV7-3,CASSLVGPGGFSGANVLTF
TRBJ2-5,TRBV30,CAWRASGRVETQYF
TRBJ1-5,TRBV2,CASRTGPSEPQHF
TRBJ2-7,TRBV5-5,CASSSDGTGGRYEQYF
TRBJ2-3,TRBV28,CASSSPSDTQYF
TRBJ1-1,TRBV5-1,CASSLGAINTEAFF
TRBJ2-7,TRBV28,CASSLDRRGYEQYF